The 25 T cell receptor beta chains given below trace back to one sample, sequenced in a study of blood T cell repertoires in COVID-19. Data came from immunoSEQ multiplex PCR; TCRdb stores just in-frame clones and leaves some out. The repertoire holds about 300,000 clones, with around 90% as singletons. The sample comprised PBMCs or T cells enriched from blood (not recorded which). The receptors stem from a woman between 40 and 50 years old who had recovered from COVID-19.

The chain employs TRBV5-4 and TRBJ1-2; the match to TRBD1 covers 7 bases. CDR1 SGHNT and CDR2 YYREEE come from the germline V gene (reference sequence). The CDR3 is 15 residues long. The junction had 13 bases not matched to a gene; V was cut back by 5 bases and J by 6 bases. CDR3 coding DNA: TGTGCCAGCAGATTGAACAGGGGAGGTTCGGATGGCTACACCTTC. Protein: CASRLNRGGSDGYTF. Combining the CDR3 with reference TRBV5-4 and TRBJ1-2 gives the whole variable domain ETGVTQSPTHLIKTRGQQVTLRCSSQSGHNTVSWYQQALGQGPQFIFQYYREEENGRGNFPPRFSGLQFPNYSSELNVNALELDDSALYLCASRLNRGGSDGYTFGSGTRLTVV.

The chain recombines TRBV3-1 (or the pseudogene TRBV3-2) with TRBJ2-5, with a possible D match to TRBD2 (7 bases). V lost 7 bases to trimming and J lost 1 base, with 13 bases between them. Germline V gene data show CDR1 as LGHDT and CDR2 as YNNKEL (reference sequence). This CDR3 contains 14 residues. As DNA, the CDR3 is TGTGCCAGCACCCGGGGGGCTTTCCAAGAGACCCAGTACTTC. Amino acids: CASTRGAFQETQYF.

The CDR3 loop is CASSSDRGELFF. CDR3 bases: TGTGCCAGCAGCTCGGACAGAGGGGAGCTGTTTTTT. The chain has TRBV5-4 and TRBJ2-2, with D tentatively TRBD1 (6 bases). This CDR3 has 12 amino acids. V was cut by 3 bases and J by 8 bases, with 8 bases left in between. The V gene's germline CDR1 is SGHNT and CDR2 YYREEE (reference sequence).

The J gene is TRBJ2-2, the V gene TRBV5-4; 9 positions match TRBD1. The germline V gene has CDR1 SGHNT and CDR2 YYREEE (reference sequence). Germline trimming cut 7 bases from V and 2 bases from J; bases unmatched to any gene: 12. The CDR3 covers 17 residues. The CDR3 spells CASGAGTGPINTGELFF. The CDR3 DNA reads TGTGCCAGCGGAGCAGGGACAGGGCCCATTAACACCGGGGAGCTGTTTTTT.

This sequence joins TRBV7-2 and TRBJ2-4; perhaps TRBD1 as D (5 bases). The CDR3 covers 15 residues. Trimming stripped 5 bases from V and 1 base from J, with 12 bases between. CDR1 is SGHTA and CDR2 is FQGNSA in the germline V gene. CDR3 protein: CASSQDIMAKNIQYF. CDR3 in DNA: TGTGCCAGCAGCCAGGACATTATGGCCAAAAACATTCAGTACTTC.

This clone has only one observation. This chain connects TRBV5-1 to TRBJ2-3, with TRBD2 identical over 10 bases. The CDR3 is 16 amino acids. Trimming cost V 0 bases and J 4 bases; bases outside gene matches: 5. Looked up from germline, CDR1 is SGHRS and CDR2 is YFSETQ. CDR3 sequence: CASSLGSSGSSDTQYF. In DNA form, the CDR3 reads TGCGCCAGCAGCTTGGGGTCTAGCGGGAGTTCAGATACGCAGTATTTT.

V gene TRBV10-3 combines with J gene TRBJ1-2, with TRBD1 identical over 9 bases. Germline V gives CDR1 ENHRY, CDR2 SYGVKD. The CDR3 is 15 residues long. With 0 bases clipped from V and 5 bases from J, the junction kept 4 bases outside the gene matches. The CDR3 sequence is CAISESDRGGYGYTF. In nucleotides, the CDR3 is TGTGCCATCAGTGAGTCAGACAGGGGGGGATATGGCTACACCTTC.

J is TRBJ1-1 and V is TRBV7-9, with 7 bases matching TRBD1. This CDR3 spans 14 amino acids. Trimming removed 1 base from V and 7 bases from J; junction bases left unmatched: 6. Germline loops: CDR1 SEHNR, CDR2 FQNEAQ (reference sequence). The CDR3 spells CASSLGGQDIEAFF. CDR3 nucleotides: TGTGCCAGCAGCTTAGGAGGACAGGATATTGAAGCTTTCTTT.

The chain combines TRBV7-9 with TRBJ1-2; D is perhaps TRBD1 (5 bases). With 0 bases removed from V and 2 bases from J, the gap between germline ends came to 7 bases. Germline CDR1 is SEHNR and CDR2 is FQNEAQ (reference sequence). The CDR3 sequence is 14 residues long. CDR3 in amino acids: CASSLAGGNYGYTF. CDR3 DNA: TGTGCCAGCAGCTTAGCGGGGGGGAACTATGGCTACACCTTC.

The J gene is TRBJ2-2, the V gene TRBV12-3 or TRBV12-4; unclear D gene. The CDR3 has 13 amino acids. The germline V and J ends were trimmed by 6 bases and 3 bases, with 8 bases remaining between them. CDR3 bases: TGTGCCAGCAGGGGCGACCACACCGGGGAGCTGTTTTTT. This sequence encodes CASRGDHTGELFF.

J is TRBJ1-5 and V is TRBV29-1; D is uncertain. V gave up 8 bases and J gave up 3 bases, with 17 bases separating them. There are 14 residues in the CDR3. CDR1 is SQVTM and CDR2 is ANQGSEA in the germline V gene. CDR3 nucleotide sequence: TGCAGCACGGCATCTGGAGGCGTCAATCAGCCCCAGCATTTT. Encoded protein: CSTASGGVNQPQHF.

This clone was observed once. CDR3 sequence: CASSFGDRGNYGYTF. CDR3 DNA sequence: TGTGCCAGCAGCTTCGGGGACAGGGGAAACTATGGCTACACCTTC. The gene calls are TRBV5-6 and TRBJ1-2; 10 positions agree with TRBD1. The CDR3 contains 15 residues. From germline, CDR1 is SGHDT and CDR2 YYEEEE. The junction had 3 bases not matched to a gene; V was cut back by 2 bases and J by 2 bases.

The rearrangement links TRBV30 to TRBJ2-3; TRBD2 matches at 9 bases. The V segment lost 3 bases and the J segment 4 bases; nucleotides outside the gene matches: 8. This CDR3 is built from 15 residues. Germline assignment: CDR1 GTSNPN and CDR2 SVGIG (reference sequence). CDR3 residues: CAWSSGLAGSDTQYF. The CDR3 DNA follows: TGTGCCTGGAGCTCGGGGCTAGCGGGATCAGATACGCAGTATTTT.

The chain couples TRBV5-1 to TRBJ2-1, with 14 bases identical to TRBD2. CDR3 size: 16 residues. V was pared by 1 base and J by 7 bases, with 4 bases of the junction left unmatched. Per germline, CDR1 SGHRS and CDR2 YFSETQ. CDR3 coding DNA: TGCGCCAGCAGCTTGCTCGGACTAGCGGGAGGTAATGAGCAGTTCTTC. This gives the protein CASSLLGLAGGNEQFF. Together with reference TRBV5-1 and TRBJ2-1, the CDR3 gives the full variable domain: KAGVTQTPRYLIKTRGQQVTLSCSPISGHRSVSWYQQTPGQGLQFLFEYFSETQRNKGNFPGRFSGRQFSNSRSEMNVSTLELGDSALYLCASSLLGLAGGNEQFFGPGTRLTVL.

The chain uses TRBV4-2 and TRBJ2-7; 11 bases agree with TRBD2. This CDR3 contains 15 residues. Germline-derived CDR1 and CDR2 are LGHNA and YNFKEQ. Trimming removed 0 bases from V and 6 bases from J; junction bases left unmatched: 4. The CDR3 here is CASSQELAGVSEQYF. In nucleotides, the CDR3 is TGTGCCAGCAGCCAAGAACTAGCGGGAGTAAGCGAGCAGTACTTC.

The rearrangement joins TRBV14 to TRBJ2-7; 8 nucleotides agree with TRBD2. Germline CDR1 is SGHDN and CDR2 is FVKESK. The V and J ends lost 5 bases and 3 bases, in that order; junction bases with no gene match: 6. The CDR3 spans 14 residues. CDR3 residues: CASSKAGVVYEQYF. The CDR3 coding sequence is TGTGCCAGCAGCAAAGCGGGAGTAGTCTACGAGCAGTACTTC.

The chain combines TRBV18 with TRBJ2-5; a possible D gene is TRBD1 (6 bases). The V and J ends lost 5 bases and 5 bases respectively, with 18 bases between them. Germline CDR1 reads KGHSH; CDR2 reads LQKENI. The CDR3 runs 15 residues. The CDR3 here is CASSSQKGVGETQYF. In nucleotides, the CDR3 is TGTGCCAGCTCATCTCAAAAGGGGGTTGGGGAGACCCAGTACTTC.

The table lists this clone with a few counts. Other DNA sequences in the sample encode the same CDR3. The chain employs TRBV18 and TRBJ1-2; a weak D match, TRBD1 (6 bases). The CDR3 is 15 residues long. V was cut by 2 bases and J by 0 bases, with 10 bases left in between. The germline gives CDR1 KGHSH, CDR2 LQKENI. As DNA, the CDR3 is TGTGCCAGCTCACCAGGCAGGGGTACTAACTATGGCTACACCTTC. Translating it yields CASSPGRGTNYGYTF.

The chain recombines TRBV29-1 with TRBJ1-2, with TRBD1 matching 9 bases. The CDR3 has 12 residues. The germline gives CDR1 SQVTM, CDR2 ANQGSEA. V lost 7 bases to trimming and J lost 8 bases; unmatched junction nucleotides: 8. The chain's CDR3 is CSASQGAIGYTF. The DNA of the CDR3 is TGCAGCGCCTCACAGGGGGCGATCGGCTACACCTTC.

V and J are TRBV4-1 and TRBJ1-4; 8 nucleotides agree with TRBD1. Germline CDR1 and CDR2: MGHRA and YSYEKL. CDR3 length: 14 amino acids. After removal of 8 bases from V and 5 bases from J, the junction contained 7 bases not matched to a gene. The CDR3 region is CASRQGALNEKLFF. CDR3 in DNA: TGCGCCAGCCGTCAGGGGGCCTTAAATGAAAAACTGTTTTTT.

V and J are TRBV9 and TRBJ2-1; D is undetermined. Germline values: CDR1 SGDLS, CDR2 YYNGEE. The CDR3 is 13 amino acids. Trimming left V 4 bases short and J 5 bases short, with 10 bases between. CDR3 DNA sequence: TGTGCCAGCAGCTCCCGGGTTAACAATGAGCAGTTCTTC. This gives the protein CASSSRVNNEQFF. The full variable domain, with the rest looked up from reference TRBV9 and TRBJ2-1, is DSGVTQTPKHLITATGQRVTLRCSPRSGDLSVYWYQQSLDQGLQFLIQYYNGEERAKGNILERFSAQQFPDLHSELNLSSLELGDSALYFCASSSRVNNEQFFGPGTRLTVL.

The chain links TRBV21-1 to TRBJ1-5. TRBV21-1 is reported as a pseudogene. The CDR3 sequence is 14 residues long. The CDR3 DNA follows: TGTGCCAGCAGCCCCGTCCCTCGGGATCAGCCCCAGCATTTT. Residues: CASSPVPRDQPQHF.

As DNA, the CDR3 is TGTGCCACCAGCGCGACTTCCCTGACTAGCGGGAGGTTGGATGAGCAGTTCTTC. This gives the protein CATSATSLTSGRLDEQFF. This chain links TRBV24-1 with TRBJ2-1, with 13 bases that match TRBD2. This CDR3 has 18 amino acids. CDR1 is KGHDR and CDR2 is SFDVKD in the germline V gene. J lost 8 bases, V lost 7 bases, and 16 bases had no gene match.

This chain uses TRBV30 with TRBJ1-6, with D perhaps matching TRBD1 (6 bases). V was pared by 0 bases and J by 5 bases, with 14 bases between. CDR3 length equals 16 residues. Germline lookup yields CDR1 GTSNPN and CDR2 SVGIG (reference sequence). The CDR3 sequence is CAWSVLTGGDNSPLHF. The CDR3 coding sequence is TGTGCCTGGAGTGTGTTGACAGGAGGTGATAATTCACCCCTCCACTTT.

CDR3 DNA: TGTGCCTGGACCCGGGGGGGGGCGGATTCACCCCTCCACTTT. It codes for CAWTRGGADSPLHF. This chain connects TRBV30 to TRBJ1-6; D might be TRBD1 (6 bases). V was shortened by 4 bases and J by 8 bases, with 15 bases between the two germline ends. Germline CDR1 reads GTSNPN; CDR2 reads SVGIG (reference sequence). CDR3 length equals 14 residues.